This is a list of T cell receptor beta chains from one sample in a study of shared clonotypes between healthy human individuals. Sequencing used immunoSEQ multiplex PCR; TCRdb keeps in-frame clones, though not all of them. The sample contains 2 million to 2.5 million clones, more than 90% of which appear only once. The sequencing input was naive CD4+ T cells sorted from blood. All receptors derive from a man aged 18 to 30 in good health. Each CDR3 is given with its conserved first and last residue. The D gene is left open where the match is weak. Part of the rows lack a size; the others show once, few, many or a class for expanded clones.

TGTGCCAGCAGTTCCACTGACAGGGGCGGGGGCGAAAAACTGTTTTTT	CASSSTDRGGGEKLFF	TRBV27	TRBJ1-4	-	TRBD1
TGTGCCAGCAGTTCGGGACAAGGGCGCACCGGGGAGCTGTTTTTT	CASSSGQGRTGELFF	TRBV6-6	TRBJ2-2	-	-
TGTGCTAGTGGTTTGGCGACCCCTCAACTAGCACCCGAGCAGTTCTTC	CASGLATPQLAPEQFF	TRBV12-5	TRBJ2-1	-	-
TGTGCCAGCAGCGGCCGGACAGGGGCGTTTGAAGCTTTCTTT	CASSGRTGAFEAFF	TRBV7-2	TRBJ1-1	-	TRBD1
TGTGCCAGCAGTTACTTCCCCGGGGCGTACGAGCAGTACTTC	CASSYFPGAYEQYF	TRBV6-5	TRBJ2-7	once	-
TGCGCCAGCAGCCAGACAACTGGGACCGGGACAGCCTATGGCTACACCTTC	CASSQTTGTGTAYGYTF	TRBV4-1	TRBJ1-2	once	TRBD1
TGTGCCAGCAGCGGCCTAGCCTACGAGCAGTACTTC	CASSGLAYEQYF	TRBV25-1	TRBJ2-7	-	-
TGTGCCAGTAGGGACCAGGGACTAGTGGGGGAGCTGTTTTTT	CASRDQGLVGELFF	TRBV19	TRBJ2-2	-	TRBD2
TGTGCCAGCAGCTTCGGACAGGGTAGTGGCTACACCTTC	CASSFGQGSGYTF	TRBV6-5	TRBJ1-2	-	TRBD1
TGTGCCAGCAGCACTCGGTGGTACTTC	CASSTRWYF	TRBV25-1	TRBJ2-7	once	-
TGTGCCAGTAGTACCCGGGACAGCACCAATTCACCCCTCCACTTT	CASSTRDSTNSPLHF	TRBV19	TRBJ1-6	-	TRBD1
TGTGCCAGCTCACCACCCCAGGACAGGGCGAACGGGGCTTTCTTT	CASSPPQDRANGAFF	TRBV18	TRBJ1-1	-	TRBD1
TGTGCCAGCAGCTTGGACCCACTACGGAACACTGAAGCTTTCTTT	CASSLDPLRNTEAFF	TRBV7-2	TRBJ1-1	-	-
TGCAGCGTCGCCTCAGGGTACGATGAGCAGTTCTTC	CSVASGYDEQFF	TRBV29-1	TRBJ2-1	-	-
TGTGCCAGCAGCTACAGGGCGGCCACCGGGGAGCTGTTTTTT	CASSYRAATGELFF	TRBV7-2	TRBJ2-2	-	-
TGTGCCAGCTCTCCCGCGGTTGCAACTAATGAAAAACTGTTTTTT	CASSPAVATNEKLFF	TRBV18	TRBJ1-4	-	-
TGCGCCAGCAGTGGACAGGGTGGGGAAAAACTGTTTTTT	CASSGQGGEKLFF	TRBV10-2	TRBJ1-4	-	TRBD1